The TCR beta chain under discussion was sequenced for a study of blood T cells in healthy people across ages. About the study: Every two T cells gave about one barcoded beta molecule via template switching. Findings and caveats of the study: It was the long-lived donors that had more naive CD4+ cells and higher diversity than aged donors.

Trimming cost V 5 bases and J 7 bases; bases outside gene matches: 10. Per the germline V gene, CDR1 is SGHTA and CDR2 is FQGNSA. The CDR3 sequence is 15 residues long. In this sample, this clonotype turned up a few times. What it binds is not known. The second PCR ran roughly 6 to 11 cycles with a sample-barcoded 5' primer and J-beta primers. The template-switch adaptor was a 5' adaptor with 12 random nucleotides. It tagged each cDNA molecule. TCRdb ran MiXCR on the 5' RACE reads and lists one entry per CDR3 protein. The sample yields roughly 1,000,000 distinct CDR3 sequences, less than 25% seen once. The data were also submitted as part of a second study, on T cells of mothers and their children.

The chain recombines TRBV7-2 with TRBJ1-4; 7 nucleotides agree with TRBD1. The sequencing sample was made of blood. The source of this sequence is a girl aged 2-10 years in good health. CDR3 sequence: CASSRRDSQGEKLFF. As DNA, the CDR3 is TGTGCCAGCAGCCGGAGGGACAGCCAAGGTGAAAAACTGTTTTTT.